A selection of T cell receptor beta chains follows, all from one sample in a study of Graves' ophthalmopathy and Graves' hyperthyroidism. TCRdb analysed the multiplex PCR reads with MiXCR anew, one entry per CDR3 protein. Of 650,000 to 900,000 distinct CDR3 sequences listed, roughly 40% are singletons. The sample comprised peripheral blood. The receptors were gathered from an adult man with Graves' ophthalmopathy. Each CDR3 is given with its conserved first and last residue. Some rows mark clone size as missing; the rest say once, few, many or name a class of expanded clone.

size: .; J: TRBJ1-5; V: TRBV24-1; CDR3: CASSLRYRDRGNQPQHF
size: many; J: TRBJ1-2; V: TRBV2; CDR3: CASSADKTNYGYTF
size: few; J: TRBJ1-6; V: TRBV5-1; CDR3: CASSTIQGAGSPLHF
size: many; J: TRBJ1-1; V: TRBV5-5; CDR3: CASSWASGVPEAFF
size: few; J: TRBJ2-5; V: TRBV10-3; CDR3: CASRQTGGGIQETQYF
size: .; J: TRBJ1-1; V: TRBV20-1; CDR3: CMTDRMNTEAFF
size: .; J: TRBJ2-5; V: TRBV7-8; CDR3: CASRYKTDRVEETQYF
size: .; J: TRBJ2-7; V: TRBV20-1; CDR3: CSVGTGEAGSF
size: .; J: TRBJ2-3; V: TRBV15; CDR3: CATSSAGEADTQYF
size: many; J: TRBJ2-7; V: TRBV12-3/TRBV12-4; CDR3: CASSPRRADEQYF
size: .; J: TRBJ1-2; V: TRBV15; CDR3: CATSKDGTSNGYTF
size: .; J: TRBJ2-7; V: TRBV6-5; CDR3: CASRARVLSYEQYF
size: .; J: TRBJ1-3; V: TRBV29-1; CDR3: CSVGSRDSGNTIYF
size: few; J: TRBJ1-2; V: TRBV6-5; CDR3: CASSSRTGREHGYTF
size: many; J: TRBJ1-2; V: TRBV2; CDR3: CASSGDRGADYGYTF
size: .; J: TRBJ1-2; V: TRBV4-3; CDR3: CASSQDGKRGEGYTF